This TCR beta chain was obtained from a study of blood T cells in healthy people across ages (dated by TCRdb to between 2015 and 2016). With regard to the full study: In model experiments, template switching captured roughly one uniquely barcoded TCR beta cDNA molecule for every two T cells. To track age-related changes in TCR beta repertoire diversity, the study relied on deep sequencing normalized with unique cDNA molecular identifiers. To avoid experimental bias, donors of different ages were spread randomly across the sequencing lanes. Four age groups were formed from the donors: young (average approximately 17 years), middle-aged (roughly 38), aged (62) and long-lived (more than 75). Using the same blood draw, the study looked at two additional independent replicas of 1 million unique cDNA reads for two donors, one aged 18 to 30 and the other aged 80 or older. Findings and caveats that apply to the study as a whole: There was a strong correlation between observed TCR beta diversity and the percentage of naive T cells measured by flow cytometry. Estimates of total diversity from one million sequenced T cells were regarded as lower bounds and underestimates. Because profiling used bulk unsorted PBMCs, naive and antigen-experienced compartments could not be compared conclusively. The CMV infection status of donors was not known, potentially confounding age-related changes in expanded clonotypes. The long-lived group showed more naive CD4+ T cells, fewer expanded clones and increased TCR diversity than the aged group, suggesting age selection. As age increased, observed TCR beta diversity per million T cells dropped in a roughly linear way, and a significant reduction was already evident by age about 40.

Comments on this clonotype: The clone's antigen remains unknown. An end of the junction differs from the germline gene, which may be a read error.

The roughly 39 donors, aged roughly 6 to 95 years, were systemically healthy Caucasian individuals from Russia. Ten milliliters of peripheral blood were drawn from each donor into EDTA-treated Vacutainer tubes. Ficoll-Paque density-gradient centrifugation was used to isolate PBMCs, with at least 7 million per sample. Trizol reagent was used to extract total RNA from the PBMCs, yielding at least 6 micrograms per sample. The percentages of naive CD45RAhigh/CD27high T cells were determined by flow cytometry on a PBMC aliquot from every donor. Spanning cysteine to phenylalanine, the CDR3 consists of 19 amino acids. Only the CDR3 DNA stays, 57 bases, in frame from base 1. The germline V gene sets CDR1 to SNHLY and CDR2 to FYNNEI. To prepare the library, 5' RACE was applied. Sequenced using an Illumina HiSeq 2500. A second roughly 7 to 12 cycle PCR used a sample-barcoded 5' primer and a J-beta primer mix. Each TCR beta cDNA molecule received a unique molecular identifier from a template-switch 5' adaptor carrying 12 random nucleotides. Each sample yielded at least 2.5 million CDR3-containing paired-end reads. First-strand cDNA synthesis was performed from all RNA using the Mint cDNA synthesis kit, with priming by a TRBC-specific oligonucleotide. Following uracil-DNA glycosylase treatment, a first 18-cycle PCR with universal primers M1SS and BC2_uni_R was performed on all cDNA. In the source study's methods: Each sample was normalized by randomly selecting 1 million high-quality reads, each carrying a distinct molecular identifier. Instead of being binned into consensus sequences, reads that shared molecular identifiers were thrown out. MiTCR, run with a Q25 quality threshold and the strictest error-elimination algorithm, handled CDR3 identification, clonotype clustering and error correction. A nonparametric unseen species model with Euler transformation was used to estimate a lower bound on total TCR beta diversity. In TCRdb, the public reads were trimmed at Q25 with fastp and aligned with MiXCR, with productive beta chains retained. CDR3 protein sequences are deduplicated, and each keeps its most common genes and DNA. V and J calls and clone size were set by TCRdb, not the authors. In this sample the table shows hundreds of thousands of distinct CDR3 sequences, around 21% of which occur a single time. The ten largest make up approximately 3.7% of the sample.

The V and J segments used are TRBV2 and TRBJ2-1; the D region possibly corresponds to TRBD1 (7 bases align). The clonotype was recovered from a man in his 70s in good health. Sample: blood. The nucleotides read TGTGCCGGCAGTGCGCCGACAGGGCCCCGGGGGAGCTCCTGCAATGAGCAGTTCTTC. Translated, this is CAGSAPTGPRGSSCNEQFF.